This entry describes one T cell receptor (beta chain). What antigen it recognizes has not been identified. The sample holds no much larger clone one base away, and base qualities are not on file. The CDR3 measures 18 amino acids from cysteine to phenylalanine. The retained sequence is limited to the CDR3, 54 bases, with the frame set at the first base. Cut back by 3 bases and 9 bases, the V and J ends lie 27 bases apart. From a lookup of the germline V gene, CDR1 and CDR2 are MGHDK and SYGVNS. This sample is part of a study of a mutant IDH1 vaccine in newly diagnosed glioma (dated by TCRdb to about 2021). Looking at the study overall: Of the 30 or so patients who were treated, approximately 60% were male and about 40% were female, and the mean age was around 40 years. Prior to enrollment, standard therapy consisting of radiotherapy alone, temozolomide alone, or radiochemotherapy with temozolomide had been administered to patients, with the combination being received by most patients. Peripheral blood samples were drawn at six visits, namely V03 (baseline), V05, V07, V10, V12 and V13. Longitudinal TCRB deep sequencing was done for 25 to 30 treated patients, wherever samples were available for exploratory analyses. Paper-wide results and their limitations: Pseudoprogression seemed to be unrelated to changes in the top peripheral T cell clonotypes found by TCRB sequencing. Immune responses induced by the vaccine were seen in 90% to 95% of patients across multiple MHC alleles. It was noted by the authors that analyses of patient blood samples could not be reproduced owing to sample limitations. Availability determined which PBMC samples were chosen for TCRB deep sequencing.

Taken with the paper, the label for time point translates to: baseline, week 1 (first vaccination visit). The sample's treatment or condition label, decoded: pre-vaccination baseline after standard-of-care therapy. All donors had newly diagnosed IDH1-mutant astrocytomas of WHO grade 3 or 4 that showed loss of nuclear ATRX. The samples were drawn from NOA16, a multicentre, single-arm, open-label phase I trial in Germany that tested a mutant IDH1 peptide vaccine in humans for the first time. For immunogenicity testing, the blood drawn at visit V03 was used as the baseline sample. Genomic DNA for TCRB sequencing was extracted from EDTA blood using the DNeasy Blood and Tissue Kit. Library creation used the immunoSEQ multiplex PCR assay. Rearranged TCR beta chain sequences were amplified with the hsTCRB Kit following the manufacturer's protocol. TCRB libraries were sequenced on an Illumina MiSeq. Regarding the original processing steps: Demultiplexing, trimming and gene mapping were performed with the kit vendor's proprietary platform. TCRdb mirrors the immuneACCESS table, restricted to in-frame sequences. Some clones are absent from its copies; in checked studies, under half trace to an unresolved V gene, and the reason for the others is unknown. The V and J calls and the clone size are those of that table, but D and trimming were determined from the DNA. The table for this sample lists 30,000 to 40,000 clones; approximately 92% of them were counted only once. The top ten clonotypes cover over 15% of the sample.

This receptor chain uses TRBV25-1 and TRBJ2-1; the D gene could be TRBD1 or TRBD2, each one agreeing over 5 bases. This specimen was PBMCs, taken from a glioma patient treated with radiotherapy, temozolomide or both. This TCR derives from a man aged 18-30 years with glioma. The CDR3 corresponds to CASSDPTLTGRTISEQFF. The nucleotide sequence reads TGTGCCAGCAGTGACCCAACCCTTACGGGGCGGACAATTAGTGAGCAGTTCTTC.